Below, 14 T cell receptor beta chains from the same sample are listed, as sequenced in a study of blood T cell repertoires in COVID-19. The data were produced by immunoSEQ multiplex PCR, yet TCRdb's version contains in-frame clones alone and is incomplete. The sample includes 14,000 or so clones, around nine tenths of them seen just once. The sample consisted of peripheral blood. The receptors come from a human donor with active COVID-19. The donor label of this sample is uncertain.

The chain employs TRBV28 and TRBJ2-3, with 11 bases lining up with TRBD2. The J segment lost 5 bases and the V segment lost 6 bases, leaving 10 bases of the junction unmatched. This CDR3 has 16 amino acids. Germline V gene lookup returns CDR1 MDHEN and CDR2 SYDVKM. CDR3 sequence: CASSRLAGGSIDTQYF. In DNA, the CDR3 is TGTGCCAGCAGCCGTCTAGCGGGAGGAAGTATAGATACGCAGTATTTT.

This chain joins TRBV12-3 or TRBV12-4 and TRBJ2-7; 9 nucleotides match TRBD1. The length of the CDR3 is 13 residues. V dropped 2 bases and J dropped 5; count of bases not matched to a gene: 1. The CDR3 reads CASSLRQGDEQYF. CDR3 nucleotides: TGTGCCAGCAGTTTAAGACAGGGGGACGAGCAGTACTTC.

The gene calls are TRBV2 and TRBJ1-5; tentatively, D is TRBD1 (6 bases). Deletions cut 3 bases from V and 7 bases from J, with 16 bases between. CDR3 length equals 15 residues. From germline, CDR1 is SNHLY and CDR2 FYNNEI. CDR3 sequence reads: CASSDFGGRGQPQHF. The CDR3 coding sequence is TGTGCCAGCAGTGATTTTGGCGGCAGGGGCCAGCCCCAGCATTTT.

V usage is TRBV27 and J usage is TRBJ2-7, with TRBD1 identical over 9 bases. The CDR3 is 16 residues long. Germline CDR1 reads MNHEY; CDR2 reads SMNVEV (reference sequence). V dropped 5 bases and J dropped 6; count of bases not matched to a gene: 14. The CDR3 DNA reads TGTGCCAGCAGTACGAAGACCCGGGACAGGGCTTTCGAGCAGTACTTC. This codes for CASSTKTRDRAFEQYF.

There are a few counts of this clone. The chain couples TRBV6-2 or TRBV6-3 to TRBJ2-1; D call uncertain. The germline gives CDR1 MNHEY, CDR2 SVGEGT. Deletions cut 6 bases from V and 5 bases from J, with 11 bases between. The CDR3 is 13 residues long. CDR3 region: CASSLHTDNEQFF. CDR3 nucleotides: TGTGCCAGCAGCCTCCACACCGACAATGAGCAGTTCTTC.

V is TRBV7-9 and J is TRBJ2-1, with unresolved D. The CDR3 totals 13 residues. V lost 1 base to trimming and J lost 13 bases, with 14 bases between them. Germline V gives CDR1 SEHNR, CDR2 FQNEAQ (reference sequence). The CDR3: CASSLDGKSQQFF. CDR3 bases: TGTGCCAGCAGCTTAGACGGTAAATCTCAACAGTTCTTC.

V and J are TRBV7-9 and TRBJ2-7, with D possibly TRBD1 on 6 matching bases. Germline values: CDR1 SEHNR, CDR2 FQNEAQ (reference sequence). The CDR3 runs 16 residues. V shed 5 bases and J shed 4 bases, with 21 bases lying between them. The CDR3 DNA follows: TGTGCCAGCAGCCAACTAAACCGGGACAAGGAATACGAGCAGTACTTC. Protein sequence: CASSQLNRDKEYEQYF.

The genes are TRBV19 and TRBJ2-1; 12 bases are shared with TRBD2. The germline gives CDR1 LNHDA, CDR2 SQIVND (reference sequence). The CDR3 is 14 amino acids. V lost 6 bases to trimming and J lost 6 bases; unmatched junction nucleotides: 3. The CDR3 reads CASRLAGGANEQFF. CDR3 nucleotides: TGTGCCAGTAGACTAGCGGGAGGTGCCAATGAGCAGTTCTTC.

This chain links TRBV18 with TRBJ1-2, with 9 nucleotides matching TRBD1. This CDR3 has 16 residues. Losses at the gene ends were 4 bases for V and 3 bases for J; bases not matched to a gene: 9. Germline CDR1 and CDR2: KGHSH and LQKENI. The CDR3 nucleotides read TGTGCCAGCTCACAACCACCGGGACAGGGTTACTATGGCTACACCTTC. This gives the protein CASSQPPGQGYYGYTF.

V is TRBV13 and J is TRBJ2-1; D gene uncertain. This CDR3 has 14 amino acids. V lost 3 bases and J 0 bases, leaving 6 bases between the germline ends. CDR1 is PRHDT, CDR2 FYEKMQ, per germline (reference sequence). DNA for the CDR3: TGTGCCAGCAGCTTCGGGTACTCCTACAATGAGCAGTTCTTC. Its protein is CASSFGYSYNEQFF.

The rearrangement joins TRBV21-1 to TRBJ1-3. TRBV21-1 corresponds to a pseudogene. The CDR3 is 15 residues long. For the CDR3, the DNA is TGTGCCAGCAGAAACCGGGACTTAGCTGGAAACACCATATATTTT. Residues: CASRNRDLAGNTIYF.

The chain couples TRBV29-1 to TRBJ2-1; D perhaps matches TRBD1 (5 bases). The CDR3 has 12 residues. Between the trimmed V and J ends, which lost 1 base and 8 bases, there was a span of 9 bases. The germline gives CDR1 SQVTM, CDR2 ANQGSEA. DNA of the CDR3: TGCAGCGTTGAAGGACAGACCGATGAGCAGTTCTTC. It codes for CSVEGQTDEQFF.

This clone was detected once. The chain joins TRBV7-8 to TRBJ1-1, with a weak D call TRBD1 (6 bases). The CDR3 covers 15 residues. Trimming took off 0 bases at V and 4 bases at J, with 12 bases between the two ends. The V gene's germline CDR1 is SGHVS and CDR2 FQNEAQ. The CDR3 DNA reads TGTGCCAGCAGCTTAGCCCGGGGGGCGTTCACTGAAGCTTTCTTT. It translates to CASSLARGAFTEAFF.

The V gene is TRBV19, the J gene TRBJ1-2; D is perhaps TRBD1 (6 bases). Trimming shortened V by 9 bases and J by 1 base, and 18 bases separated the two germline ends. This CDR3 spans 15 amino acids. CDR1 LNHDA and CDR2 SQIVND come from the germline V gene (reference sequence). The CDR3 DNA follows: TGTGCCAGCGAAGGGGGTCAGGACTTTAACTATGGCTACACCTTC. Amino acid sequence: CASEGGQDFNYGYTF. The complete variable domain, with remaining parts taken from reference TRBV19 and TRBJ1-2, reads DGGITQSPKYLFRKEGQNVTLSCEQNLNHDAMYWYRQDPGQGLRLIYYSQIVNDFQKGDIAEGYSVSREKKESFPLTVTSAQKNPTAFYLCASEGGQDFNYGYTFGSGTRLTVV.